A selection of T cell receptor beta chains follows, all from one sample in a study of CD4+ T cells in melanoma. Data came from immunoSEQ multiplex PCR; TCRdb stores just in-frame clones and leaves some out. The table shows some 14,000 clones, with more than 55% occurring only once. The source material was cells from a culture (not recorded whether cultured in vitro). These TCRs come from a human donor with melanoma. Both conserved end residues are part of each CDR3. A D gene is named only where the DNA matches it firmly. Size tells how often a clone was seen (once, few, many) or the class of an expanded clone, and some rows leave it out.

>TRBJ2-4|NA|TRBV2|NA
TGTGCCAGCCGGGCCAGCCAGGCCAAAAACATTCAGTACTTC
CASRASQAKNIQYF
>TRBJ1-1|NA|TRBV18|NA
TGTGCCAGCTCACCACTGGGGGTCCTTACGGGTGAAGCTTTCTTT
CASSPLGVLTGEAFF
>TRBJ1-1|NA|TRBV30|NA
TGTGCACGAGCCCAGGTGAACACTGAAGCTTTCTTT
CARAQVNTEAFF
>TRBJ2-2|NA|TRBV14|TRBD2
TGTGCCAGCAGCCCGACTAGCGGGGTTGGCACCGGGGAGCTGTTTTTT
CASSPTSGVGTGELFF
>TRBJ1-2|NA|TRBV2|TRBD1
TGTGCCAGCAGTGCAGGGGACAGGGGGCGAGGGAACTATGGCTACACCTTC
CASSAGDRGRGNYGYTF
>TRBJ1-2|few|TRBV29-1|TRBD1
TGCAGCGTTGAGAGGGGGCTCGGGTATGGCTACACCTTC
CSVERGLGYGYTF
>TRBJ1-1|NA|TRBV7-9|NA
TGTGCCAGCAGCCCATGGGGGGGGAACACTGAAGCTTTCTTT
CASSPWGGNTEAFF
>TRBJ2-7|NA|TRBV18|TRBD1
TGTGCCAGCTCACAGGGACAGACAACCTACGAGCAGTACTTC
CASSQGQTTYEQYF
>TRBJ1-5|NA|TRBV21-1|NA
TGTGCCAGCAGCATACCAGACAGAACCGATCAGCCCCAGCATTTT
CASSIPDRTDQPQHF
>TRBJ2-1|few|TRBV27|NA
TGTGCCAGCAGTGCCTTTATAGAAACCTACAATGAGCAGTTCTTC
CASSAFIETYNEQFF
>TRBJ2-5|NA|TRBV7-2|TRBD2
TGTGCCAGCAGCTTCGGCTGGCTAGCGGGGGTTCCGGGCCAAGAGACCCAGTACTTC
CASSFGWLAGVPGQETQYF
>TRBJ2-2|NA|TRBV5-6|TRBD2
TGTGCCAGCAGCCCCTTTCTGGGGGGGACCGGGGAGCTGTTTTTT
CASSPFLGGTGELFF
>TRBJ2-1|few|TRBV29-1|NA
TGCAGCGTTCCCATAATTGGCGGCCTCCAGTTCTTC
CSVPIIGGLQFF
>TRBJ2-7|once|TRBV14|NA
TGTGCCAGCAGCCAAGTCAACGAGCAGTACTTC
CASSQVNEQYF
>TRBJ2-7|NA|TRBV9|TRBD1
TGTGCCAGCAGCGTAGAAGGGTCCCGGGACAGGGGGCCGTTTGGCGTGTACGAGCAGTACTTC
CASSVEGSRDRGPFGVYEQYF
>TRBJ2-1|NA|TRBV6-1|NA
TGTGCCAGCCGGGGGTTCGACAATGAGCAGTTCTTC
CASRGFDNEQFF
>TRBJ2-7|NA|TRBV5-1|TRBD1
TGCGCCAGCAGCTTGTCGGAACCGACAGGGGGCCTCTACGAGCAGTACTTC
CASSLSEPTGGLYEQYF
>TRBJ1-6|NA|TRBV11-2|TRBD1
TGTGCCAGCAGCCCCCTCCCAGGGGGCGTAAATTCACCCCTCCACTTT
CASSPLPGGVNSPLHF
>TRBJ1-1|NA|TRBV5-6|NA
TGTGCCAGCAGCTTGTTTGCCAGGGAGAACACTGAAGCTTTCTTT
CASSLFARENTEAFF
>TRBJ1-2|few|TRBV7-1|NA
TGTGCCAGCAGCTTTTTGGCTAACTATGGCTACACCTTC
CASSFLANYGYTF